One and the same sample provided the 10 T cell receptor beta chains below, sequenced in a study of blood T cell repertoires in COVID-19. Generated by immunoSEQ multiplex PCR, the TCRdb table keeps only in-frame clones and is missing some. The sample lists some 490,000 clones, less than 90% seen once, with 8.3% in the top ten. The sample consisted of PBMCs or T cells enriched from blood (not recorded which). All receptors derive from a woman aged 60-75 years who had recovered from COVID-19.

The genes are TRBV3-1 (or the pseudogene TRBV3-2) and TRBJ2-7, with TRBD2 matching over 9 bases. Trimming removed 0 bases from V and 2 bases from J; junction bases left unmatched: 8. This CDR3 comprises 17 residues. Germline-derived CDR1 and CDR2 are LGHDT and YNNKEL (reference sequence). The CDR3, as DNA: TGTGCCAGCAGCCAAGAAAGCCTAGCGGGGACCGCCTACGAGCAGTACTTC. It translates to CASSQESLAGTAYEQYF.

The chain is built from TRBV18 and TRBJ2-7; 14 bases line up with TRBD2. V lost 4 bases to trimming and J lost 7 bases; unmatched junction nucleotides: 6. The CDR3 is 15 residues long. Germline CDR1 reads KGHSH; CDR2 reads LQKENI. The CDR3 is CASSQGLAGAREQYF. The CDR3 DNA sequence: TGTGCCAGCTCACAGGGACTAGCGGGGGCTCGGGAGCAGTACTTC.

The rearrangement joins TRBV6-6 to TRBJ1-3; no definite D call. Trimming took 8 bases from V and 0 from J, leaving 14 bases between them. The CDR3 sequence is 15 residues long. Germline CDR1 reads MNHNY; CDR2 reads SVGAGI (reference sequence). The CDR3: CASVFRLSSGNTIYF. CDR3 in DNA: TGTGCCAGCGTCTTCCGCCTCAGCTCTGGAAACACCATATATTTT.

This clone has just one count. The CDR3 loop is CASSPRTGSGNTIYF. In DNA form, the CDR3 reads TGTGCCAGCTCACCCCGGACAGGCTCTGGAAACACCATATATTTT. The V call is TRBV18, the J call TRBJ1-3; 7 bases map to TRBD1. The CDR3 is made up of 15 amino acids. The J segment lost 0 bases and the V segment lost 3 bases, leaving 2 bases of the junction unmatched. Germline CDR1 KGHSH, CDR2 LQKENI.

J is TRBJ1-1 and V is TRBV27; the match to TRBD1 covers 7 bases. With 4 bases clipped from V and 5 bases from J, the junction kept 7 bases outside the gene matches. The CDR3 contains 14 residues. Germline loops: CDR1 MNHEY, CDR2 SMNVEV (reference sequence). CDR3 bases: TGTGCCAGCAGTTCGACAGGGTATTGGACTGAAGCTTTCTTT. Its protein is CASSSTGYWTEAFF.

V usage is TRBV2 and J usage is TRBJ2-5, with TRBD1 matching 9 bases. Germline CDR1 SNHLY, CDR2 FYNNEI. This CDR3 is built from 15 residues. Unmatched junction bases numbered 11, after V lost 10 bases and J lost 2 bases. DNA for the CDR3: TGTGCCACCGGAGGACAGGGGAGATTTCAAGAGACCCAGTACTTC. Protein sequence: CATGGQGRFQETQYF.

This chain links TRBV5-1 with TRBJ2-3, with 8 positions matching TRBD2. CDR1 is SGHRS and CDR2 is YFSETQ in the germline V gene. The trim removed 0 bases at V and 1 base at J, leaving 10 bases unmatched. CDR3 size: 18 residues. CDR3 amino acids: CASSLGGGGPWGTDTQYF. The CDR3 DNA follows: TGCGCCAGCAGCTTGGGTGGCGGGGGGCCGTGGGGCACAGATACGCAGTATTTT. Drawing the rest from reference TRBV5-1 and TRBJ2-3, the complete variable domain is KAGVTQTPRYLIKTRGQQVTLSCSPISGHRSVSWYQQTPGQGLQFLFEYFSETQRNKGNFPGRFSGRQFSNSRSEMNVSTLELGDSALYLCASSLGGGGPWGTDTQYFGPGTRLTVL.

The chain has TRBV4-2 and TRBJ2-7, with TRBD2 identical over 10 bases. Per the germline V gene, CDR1 is LGHNA and CDR2 is YNFKEQ. There are 15 residues in the CDR3. The ends lost 1 base at V and 4 bases at J; junction bases unmatched: 4. CDR3 sequence: CASSQGLAGRYEQYF. Written as DNA, the CDR3 is TGTGCCAGCAGCCAAGGACTAGCGGGTCGATACGAGCAGTACTTC.

The rearrangement joins TRBV11-3 to TRBJ2-2; D may be TRBD1 (5 bases). V lost 1 base to trimming and J lost 7 bases, with 10 bases between them. The germline V gene has CDR1 SGHNT and CDR2 YENEEA. The CDR3 length is 14 residues. This CDR3 reads CASSLAGYSGELFF. DNA of the CDR3: TGTGCCAGCAGCTTAGCAGGGTACAGCGGGGAGCTGTTTTTT.

This clone occurred once. The rearrangement joins TRBV4-1 to TRBJ1-1; D unresolved. V was clipped by 2 bases and J by 4 bases, with 11 bases between them. CDR1 is MGHRA and CDR2 is YSYEKL in the germline V gene. The CDR3 spans 14 residues. In DNA, the CDR3 is TGCGCCAGCAGCCAACCTACTAGTGGCACTGAAGCTTTCTTT. It codes for CASSQPTSGTEAFF.